This TCR beta chain was captured by sequencing in a study of blood T cells in healthy people across ages. Germline CDR1 is SNHLY and CDR2 is FYNNEI. The V end lost 6 bases, the J end lost 6 bases, and 9 bases lay between the germline ends. The CDR3 loop spans 12 amino acids. A J-beta primer mix and a sample-barcoded 5' primer were used in a second PCR of roughly 6 to 11 cycles. MiXCR, run by TCRdb on the 5' RACE reads, gives a single entry per CDR3 protein. The sample shows hundreds of thousands of distinct CDR3 sequences, roughly 50% of them seen only once. The sample was blood. V and J are TRBV2 and TRBJ2-1; possible D gene TRBD2, 6 bases. The source of this sequence is a man aged 35-49 years in good health. The CDR3 DNA reads TGTGCCAGCAGACCCGGGAGCAATGAGCAGTTCTTC. Residues: CASRPGSNEQFF.